This T cell receptor (beta chain) came from a study of OX40 agonist ivuxolimab in advanced cancers. The wider study: Every 2 weeks, patients got intravenous ivuxolimab at one of six dose levels (0.01-10 mg/kg).

The repertoire was sequenced with immunoSEQ multiplex PCR; TCRdb's copy has only in-frame clones and lacks some. Among some 80,000 clones listed, approximately 95% were seen once. Here the sequenced sample was CD4+ or CD8+ T cells sorted from blood, taken in a trial of the OX40 agonist ivuxolimab. This sequence was found in an adult with an advanced solid tumor such as melanoma, head and neck, liver or kidney cancer.

CDR3 sequence: CASSVAGGGAYEQYF. As DNA, the CDR3 is TGTGCCAGCAGCGTAGCTGGCGGGGGGGCCTACGAGCAGTACTTC. The chain has TRBV9 and TRBJ2-7; 9 nucleotides align to TRBD2. CDR1 is SGDLS, CDR2 YYNGEE, per germline. CDR3 size: 15 residues. V shed 0 bases, J shed 2 bases, and the junction held 3 bases outside the gene matches.